The entry below describes one TCR beta chain. Its target is unknown. Trimming removed 3 bases at V and 4 bases at J, with 19 bases between. This CDR3 has 16 amino acids. Looked up from germline, CDR1 is KGHSH and CDR2 is LQKENI. Sequenced by immunoSEQ multiplex PCR; TCRdb stores in-frame clones only, minus some. Among some 1.5 million clones listed, over 95% were seen once. The sample comes from a study of shared clonotypes between healthy human individuals. Study background: A donor's plate count was three for CD4 naive and three for CD4 memory; CD8 naive had two and CD8 memory one.

In the CD4+ fraction, cells were divided into CD45RA+ naive and CD45RA-negative memory subsets. Study-level points and caveats: Generation probabilities of non-shared clonotypes were lower (relative to those shared by all four donors).

This receptor was obtained from a man aged 25 to 40 in good health. This chain joins TRBV18 and TRBJ2-7; weak D call: TRBD1 (7 bases). The sample consisted of naive CD4+ T cells sorted from blood. This sample's subset: CD45RA+ positively selected. The CDR3 DNA sequence: TGTGCCAGCTCACCTCGTGCCGGATCAGGGGGGTACGAGCAGTACTTC. Its protein product is CASSPRAGSGGYEQYF.